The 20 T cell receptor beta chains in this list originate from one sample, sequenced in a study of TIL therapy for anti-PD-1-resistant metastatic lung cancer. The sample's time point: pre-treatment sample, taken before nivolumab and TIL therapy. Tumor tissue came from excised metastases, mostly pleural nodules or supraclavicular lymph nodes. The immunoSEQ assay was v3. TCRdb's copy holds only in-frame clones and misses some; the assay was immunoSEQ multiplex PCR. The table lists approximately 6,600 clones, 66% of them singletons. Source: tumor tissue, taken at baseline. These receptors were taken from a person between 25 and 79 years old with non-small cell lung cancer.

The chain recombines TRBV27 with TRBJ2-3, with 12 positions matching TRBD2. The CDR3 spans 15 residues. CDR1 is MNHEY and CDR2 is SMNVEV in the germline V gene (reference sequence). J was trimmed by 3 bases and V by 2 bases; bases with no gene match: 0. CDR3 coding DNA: TGTGCCAGCAGTTTAGGGACTAGCGGGACAGATACGCAGTATTTT. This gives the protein CASSLGTSGTDTQYF.

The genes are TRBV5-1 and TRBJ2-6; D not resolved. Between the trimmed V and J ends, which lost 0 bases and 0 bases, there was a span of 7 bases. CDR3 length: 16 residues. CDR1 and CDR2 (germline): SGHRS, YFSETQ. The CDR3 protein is CASSLEGGSGANVLTF. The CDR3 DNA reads TGCGCCAGCAGCTTGGAAGGTGGCTCTGGGGCCAACGTCCTGACTTTC.

The CDR3 is CSVASSPGAYGYTF. The CDR3 DNA sequence: TGCAGCGTTGCATCCAGTCCAGGGGCGTATGGCTACACCTTC. V is TRBV29-1 and J is TRBJ1-2, with a weak D call TRBD1 (6 bases). Looked up from germline, CDR1 is SQVTM and CDR2 is ANQGSEA. V was clipped by 4 bases and J by 5 bases, with 17 bases between them. There are 14 residues in the CDR3.

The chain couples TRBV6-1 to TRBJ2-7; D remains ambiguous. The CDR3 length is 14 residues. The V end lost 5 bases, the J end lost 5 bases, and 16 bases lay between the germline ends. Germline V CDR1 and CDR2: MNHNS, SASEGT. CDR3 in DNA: TGTGCCAGCAGTCCCCTAGTTAGGTTCGACGAGCAGTACTTC. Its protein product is CASSPLVRFDEQYF.

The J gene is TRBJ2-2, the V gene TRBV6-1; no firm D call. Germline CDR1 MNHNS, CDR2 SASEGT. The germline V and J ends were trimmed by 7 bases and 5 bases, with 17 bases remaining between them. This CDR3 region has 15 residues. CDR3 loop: CASNLAVSPTGELFF. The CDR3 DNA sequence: TGTGCCAGCAACCTCGCAGTTAGCCCAACCGGGGAGCTGTTTTTT.

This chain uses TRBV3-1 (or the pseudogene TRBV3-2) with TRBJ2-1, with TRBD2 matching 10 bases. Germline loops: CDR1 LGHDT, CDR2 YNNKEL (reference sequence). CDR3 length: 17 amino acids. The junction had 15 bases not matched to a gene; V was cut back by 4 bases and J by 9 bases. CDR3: CASSRLQSGRAEGEQFF. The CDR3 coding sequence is TGTGCCAGCAGCCGCCTACAAAGCGGGAGGGCCGAGGGTGAGCAGTTCTTC.

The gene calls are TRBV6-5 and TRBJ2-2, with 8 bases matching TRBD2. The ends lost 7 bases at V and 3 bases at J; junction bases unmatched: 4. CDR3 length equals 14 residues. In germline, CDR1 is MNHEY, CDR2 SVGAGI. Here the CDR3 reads CASKDGRDTGELFF. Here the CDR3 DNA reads TGTGCCAGCAAGGACGGGAGGGACACCGGGGAGCTGTTTTTT.

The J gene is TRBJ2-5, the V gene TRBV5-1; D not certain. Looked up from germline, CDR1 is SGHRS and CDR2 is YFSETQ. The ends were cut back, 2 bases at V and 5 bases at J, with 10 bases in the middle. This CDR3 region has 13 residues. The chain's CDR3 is CASSFVLGETQYF. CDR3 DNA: TGCGCCAGCAGCTTTGTCCTGGGGGAGACCCAGTACTTC.

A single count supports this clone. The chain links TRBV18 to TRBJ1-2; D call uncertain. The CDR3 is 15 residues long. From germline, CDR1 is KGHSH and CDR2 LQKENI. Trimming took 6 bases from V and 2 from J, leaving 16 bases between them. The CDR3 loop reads CASSPTAWENYGYTF. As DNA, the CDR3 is TGTGCCAGCTCGCCCACGGCTTGGGAGAACTATGGCTACACCTTC.

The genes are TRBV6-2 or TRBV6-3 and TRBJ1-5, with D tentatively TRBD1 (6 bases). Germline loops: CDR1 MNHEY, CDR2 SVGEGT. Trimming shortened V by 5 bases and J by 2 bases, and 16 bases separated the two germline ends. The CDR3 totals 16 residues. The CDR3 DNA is TGTGCCAGCAGTGGGGCGGGGGCGCGAGGCAATCAGCCCCAGCATTTT. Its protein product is CASSGAGARGNQPQHF.

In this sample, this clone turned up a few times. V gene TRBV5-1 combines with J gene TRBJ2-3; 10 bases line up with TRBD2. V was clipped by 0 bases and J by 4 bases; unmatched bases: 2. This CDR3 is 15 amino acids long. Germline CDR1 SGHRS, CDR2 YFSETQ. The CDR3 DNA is TGCGCCAGCAGCTTGGCCAGCGGGAGGGCAGATACGCAGTATTTT. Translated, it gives CASSLASGRADTQYF.

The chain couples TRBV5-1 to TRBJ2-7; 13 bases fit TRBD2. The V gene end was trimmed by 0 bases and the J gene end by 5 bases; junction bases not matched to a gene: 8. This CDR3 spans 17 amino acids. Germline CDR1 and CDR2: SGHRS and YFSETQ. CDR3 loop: CASSLELAGGGRDEQYF. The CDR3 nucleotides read TGCGCCAGCAGCTTGGAACTAGCGGGGGGGGGTCGGGACGAGCAGTACTTC.

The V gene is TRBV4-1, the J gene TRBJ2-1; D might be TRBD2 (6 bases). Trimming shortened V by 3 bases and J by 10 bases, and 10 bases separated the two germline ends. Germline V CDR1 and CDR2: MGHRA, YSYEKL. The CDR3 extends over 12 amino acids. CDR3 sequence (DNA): TGCGCCAGCAGCCAGATCCGGGGGGAGCAGTTCTTC. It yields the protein CASSQIRGEQFF.

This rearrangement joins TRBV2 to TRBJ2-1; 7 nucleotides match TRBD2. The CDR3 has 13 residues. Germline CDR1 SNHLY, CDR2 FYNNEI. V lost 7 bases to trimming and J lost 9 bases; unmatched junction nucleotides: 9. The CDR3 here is CASNVAGMLEQFF. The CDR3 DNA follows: TGTGCCAGCAATGTAGCGGGTATGCTTGAGCAGTTCTTC.

The CDR3 coding sequence is TGTGCCAGCAGAAGGGACAGGGAACTTTCTGGGGCCAACGTCCTGACTTTC. Protein product: CASRRDRELSGANVLTF. The rearrangement joins TRBV3-1 (or the pseudogene TRBV3-2) to TRBJ2-6, with TRBD1 matching 9 bases. CDR3 length: 17 residues. CDR1 and CDR2 from the germline V gene are LGHDT and YNNKEL (reference sequence). Unmatched junction bases numbered 7, after V lost 6 bases and J lost 1 base.

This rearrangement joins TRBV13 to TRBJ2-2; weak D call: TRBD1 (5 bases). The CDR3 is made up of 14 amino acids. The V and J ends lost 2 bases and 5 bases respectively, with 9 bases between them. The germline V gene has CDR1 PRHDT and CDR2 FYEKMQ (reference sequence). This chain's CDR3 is CASSLSGRTGELFF. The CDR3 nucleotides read TGTGCCAGCAGCTTATCAGGGCGTACCGGGGAGCTGTTTTTT.

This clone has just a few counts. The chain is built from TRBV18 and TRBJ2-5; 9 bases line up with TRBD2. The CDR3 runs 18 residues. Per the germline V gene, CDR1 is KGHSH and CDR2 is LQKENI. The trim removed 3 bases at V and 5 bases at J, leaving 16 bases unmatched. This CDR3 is CASSPLRASSGEGETQYF. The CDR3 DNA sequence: TGTGCCAGCTCACCGTTGAGGGCATCTAGCGGGGAAGGGGAGACCCAGTACTTC. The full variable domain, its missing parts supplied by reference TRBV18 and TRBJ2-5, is NAGVMQNPRHLVRRRGQEARLRCSPMKGHSHVYWYRQLPEEGLKFMVYLQKENIIDESGMPKERFSAEFPKEGPSILRIQQVVRGDSAAYFCASSPLRASSGEGETQYFGPGTRLLVL.

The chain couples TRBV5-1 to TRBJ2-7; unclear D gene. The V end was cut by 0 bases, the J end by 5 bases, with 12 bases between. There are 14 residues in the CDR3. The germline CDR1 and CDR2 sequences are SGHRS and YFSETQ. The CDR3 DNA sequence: TGCGCCAGCAGCTTGGTTCATATCCCCAACGAGCAGTACTTC. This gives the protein CASSLVHIPNEQYF.

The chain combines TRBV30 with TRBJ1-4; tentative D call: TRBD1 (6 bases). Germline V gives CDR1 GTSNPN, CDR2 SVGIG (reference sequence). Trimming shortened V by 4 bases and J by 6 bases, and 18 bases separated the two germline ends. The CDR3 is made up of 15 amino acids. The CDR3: CAWTVGGNPDEKLFF. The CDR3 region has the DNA TGTGCCTGGACTGTAGGGGGGAATCCAGATGAAAAACTGTTTTTT.

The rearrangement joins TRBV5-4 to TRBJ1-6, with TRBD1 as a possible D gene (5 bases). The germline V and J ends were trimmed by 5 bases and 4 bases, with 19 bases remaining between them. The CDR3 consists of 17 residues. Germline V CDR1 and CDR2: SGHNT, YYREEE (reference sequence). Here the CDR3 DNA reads TGTGCCAGCAGGAGCGGACAAGGGAACTCATATAATTCACCCCTCCACTTT. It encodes CASRSGQGNSYNSPLHF.